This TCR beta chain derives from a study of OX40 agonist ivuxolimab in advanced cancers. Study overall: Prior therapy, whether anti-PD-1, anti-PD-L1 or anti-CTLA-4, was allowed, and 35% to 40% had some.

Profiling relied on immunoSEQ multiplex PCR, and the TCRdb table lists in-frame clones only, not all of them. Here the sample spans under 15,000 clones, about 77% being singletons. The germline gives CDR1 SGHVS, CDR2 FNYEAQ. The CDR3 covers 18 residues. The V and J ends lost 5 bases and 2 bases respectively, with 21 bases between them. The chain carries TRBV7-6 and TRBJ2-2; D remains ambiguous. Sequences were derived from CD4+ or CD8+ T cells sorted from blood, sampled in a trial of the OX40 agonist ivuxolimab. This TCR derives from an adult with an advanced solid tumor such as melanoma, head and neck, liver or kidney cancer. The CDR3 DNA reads TGTGCCAGCAGCGGGGTCCTCGGAGAAGATTTTAACACCGGGGAGCTGTTTTTT. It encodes CASSGVLGEDFNTGELFF.